A single sample gave rise to the 9 T cell receptor beta chains below, sequenced in a study of control samples from healthy donors and cancer patients. Clones were read by immunoSEQ multiplex PCR, and TCRdb kept only the in-frame ones, dropping some. The sample holds about 160,000 clones, roughly 95% seen once. Material: blood. Receptors originate from a young woman in good health.

The chain employs TRBV5-1 and TRBJ2-1; 11 bases are a match to TRBD2. This CDR3 has 15 amino acids. From germline, CDR1 is SGHRS and CDR2 YFSETQ. V lost 4 bases to trimming and J lost 7 bases; unmatched junction nucleotides: 7. The DNA for the CDR3 is TGCGCCAGCAGCACAACTAGCGGGAGAGTTAATGAGCAGTTCTTC. Its translation is CASSTTSGRVNEQFF.

The V gene is TRBV2, the J gene TRBJ2-5; D remains ambiguous. The CDR3 runs to 13 residues. Trimming cost V 10 bases and J 2 bases, with 14 bases left between them. Germline CDR1 is SNHLY and CDR2 is FYNNEI. The CDR3 DNA reads TGTGCCACGAATAGGGAACAGCAAGAGACCCAGTACTTC. It specifies CATNREQQETQYF.

CDR3 protein: CASSSPFIVEQYF. For the CDR3, the DNA is TGTGCCAGCAGCTCACCCTTTATCGTCGAGCAGTACTTC. The chain links TRBV7-9 to TRBJ2-7; no firm D call. This CDR3 region has 13 residues. The germline V and J ends were trimmed by 4 bases and 6 bases, with 13 bases remaining between them. CDR1 is SEHNR, CDR2 FQNEAQ, per germline (reference sequence).

V is TRBV29-1 and J is TRBJ2-7; possible D gene TRBD1, 6 bases. CDR1 and CDR2 from the germline V gene are SQVTM and ANQGSEA. Trimming removed 7 bases from V and 2 bases from J, with 12 bases in between. CDR3 size: 12 residues. The CDR3 nucleotides read TGCAGCGGTCAGACAGGTCCCTACGAGCAGTACTTC. This translates into CSGQTGPYEQYF.

V gene TRBV9 combines with J gene TRBJ2-1; TRBD2 matches at 8 bases. CDR3 size: 17 residues. Losses at the gene ends were 4 bases for V and 4 bases for J; bases not matched to a gene: 13. Germline CDR1 and CDR2: SGDLS and YYNGEE. This chain's CDR3 is CASSTPWLAGGYNEQFF. The CDR3 DNA follows: TGTGCCAGCAGCACCCCGTGGCTAGCGGGTGGGTACAATGAGCAGTTCTTC.

This clone was seen only once. The same CDR3 arises from other DNA sequences in this sample as well. This chain joins TRBV9 and TRBJ1-1; D not resolved. Germline values: CDR1 SGDLS, CDR2 YYNGEE. CDR3 size: 14 residues. Trimming pared 0 bases from V and 6 bases from J, leaving 12 bases between. CDR3 DNA: TGTGCCAGCAGCGTAGATTGGGGATCTGCTGAAGCTTTCTTT. This gives the protein CASSVDWGSAEAFF.

The rearrangement uses TRBV6-5 and TRBJ2-1, with 15 nucleotides matching TRBD2. The V gene's germline CDR1 is MNHEY and CDR2 SVGAGI. This CDR3 is built from 15 residues. V lost 6 bases to trimming and J lost 7 bases; unmatched junction nucleotides: 4. CDR3 sequence: CASSPGTSGRNEQFF. The CDR3 coding sequence is TGTGCCAGCAGCCCCGGGACTAGCGGGAGGAATGAGCAGTTCTTC.

The rearrangement links TRBV3-1 (or the pseudogene TRBV3-2) to TRBJ2-3; TRBD2 matches at 11 bases. Trimming cost V 5 bases and J 7 bases; bases outside gene matches: 8. The CDR3 has 15 amino acids. Per germline, CDR1 LGHDT and CDR2 YNNKEL (reference sequence). CDR3 loop: CASSGGGTSGYTQYF. The CDR3, as DNA: TGTGCCAGCAGCGGAGGAGGGACTAGCGGCTATACGCAGTATTTT.

V and J are TRBV28 and TRBJ2-4; TRBD1 matches 7 bases. The CDR3 extends over 19 amino acids. Per germline, CDR1 MDHEN and CDR2 SYDVKM. V lost 6 bases and J lost 0; bases outside the gene matches: 17. CDR3 region: CASRGTGVKIKIAKNIQYF. DNA for the CDR3: TGTGCCAGCAGGGGAACAGGGGTTAAGATCAAAATAGCCAAAAACATTCAGTACTTC. Variable domain in full (rest from reference TRBV28 and TRBJ2-4): DVKVTQSSRYLVKRTGEKVFLECVQDMDHENMFWYRQDPGLGLRLIYFSYDVKMKEKGDIPEGYSVSREKKERFSLILESASTNQTSMYLCASRGTGVKIKIAKNIQYFGAGTRLSVL.